The clone carrying this T cell receptor (beta chain) has a handful of counts. The CDR3 extends over 17 amino acids. With 1 base removed from V and 0 bases from J, the gap between germline ends came to 15 bases. CDR1 and CDR2 from the germline V gene are MGHRA and YSYEKL. This record comes from a study of T cells in Graves' hyperthyroidism and ophthalmopathy. Template material for amplifying TCR beta CDR3 regions consisted of RNA transcripts. HTBI primers were employed in a first-round RT-PCR of the TCR CDR3. Using its own MiXCR run on the multiplex PCR reads, TCRdb lists one record per CDR3 protein. The profile shows 690,000 or so distinct CDR3 sequences, around 20% of them singletons.

The TCR sequence derives from a woman aged 45-65 years with Graves' hyperthyroidism that later progressed to Graves' ophthalmopathy. Sample: blood. The chain is built from TRBV4-1 and TRBJ1-2; D not certain. CDR3 loop: CASSQVPLDRSNYGYTF. The CDR3, as DNA: TGCGCCAGCAGCCAAGTACCCCTGGACCGATCTAACTATGGCTACACCTTC.